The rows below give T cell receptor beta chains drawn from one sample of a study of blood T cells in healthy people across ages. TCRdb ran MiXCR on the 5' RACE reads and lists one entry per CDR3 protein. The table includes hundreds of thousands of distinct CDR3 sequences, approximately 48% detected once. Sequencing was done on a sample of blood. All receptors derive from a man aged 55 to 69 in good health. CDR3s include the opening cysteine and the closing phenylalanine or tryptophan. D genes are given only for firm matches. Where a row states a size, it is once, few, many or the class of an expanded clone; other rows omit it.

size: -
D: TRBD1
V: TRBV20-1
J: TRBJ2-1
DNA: TGCAGTGCTAGCTGGACAGGGAGCATCAATAACGAGCAGTTCTTC
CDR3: CSASWTGSINNEQFF

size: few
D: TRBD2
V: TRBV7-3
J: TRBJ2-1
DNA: TGTGCCAGCAGCTTTGGGACTAGCGGGTACAATGAGCAGTTCTTC
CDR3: CASSFGTSGYNEQFF

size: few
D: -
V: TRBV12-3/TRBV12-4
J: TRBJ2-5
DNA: TGTGCCAGCAGTTTCGGCCAGTCGGGGACCCAGTACTTC
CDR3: CASSFGQSGTQYF

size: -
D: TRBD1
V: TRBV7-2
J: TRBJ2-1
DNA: TGTGCCAGCAGCCCCGGACAGGAGCACAATGAGCAGTTCTTC
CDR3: CASSPGQEHNEQFF

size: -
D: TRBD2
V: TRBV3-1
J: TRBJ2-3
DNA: TGTGCCAGTGGGGGGGAAATAGATACGCAGTATTTT
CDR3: CASGGEIDTQYF

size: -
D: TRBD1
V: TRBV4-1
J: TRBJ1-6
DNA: TGCGCCAGCAGCCAAGCAGACAGGGCCAATTCACCCCTCCACTTT
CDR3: CASSQADRANSPLHF

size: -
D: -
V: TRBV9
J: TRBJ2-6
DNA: TGTGCCAGCAGCTTACTGGACAGAGGCTCTGGGGCCAACGTCCTGACTTTC
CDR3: CASSLLDRGSGANVLTF

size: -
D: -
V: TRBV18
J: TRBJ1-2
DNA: TGTGCCAGCTCACCCGGGACACCTCTCTATGGCTACACCTTC
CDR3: CASSPGTPLYGYTF

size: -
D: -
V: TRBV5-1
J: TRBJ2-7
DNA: TGCGCCAGCAGCCACTCACAGGGCTACGAGCAGTACTTC
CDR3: CASSHSQGYEQYF

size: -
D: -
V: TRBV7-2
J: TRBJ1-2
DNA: TGTGCCAGCAGCTTAAGTCAACTCTATGGCTACACCTTC
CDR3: CASSLSQLYGYTF

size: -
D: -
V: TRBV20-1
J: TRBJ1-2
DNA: TGCAGTGCTAGTTTAGATAACTATGGCTACACCTTC
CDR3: CSASLDNYGYTF

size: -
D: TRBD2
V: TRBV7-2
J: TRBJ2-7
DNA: TGTGCCAGCGGCCCCTGGGGAGCGGGGGTTTACGAGCAGTACTTC
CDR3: CASGPWGAGVYEQYF

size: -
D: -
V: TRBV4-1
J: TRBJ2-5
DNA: TGCGCCAGCAGCCAAGATCTTGGAGGGCTCGGAGAGACCCAGTACTTC
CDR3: CASSQDLGGLGETQYF

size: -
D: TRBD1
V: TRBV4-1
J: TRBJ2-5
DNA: TGCGCCAGCAGCCAAGTGACAGGGGGGGCCGGAATTGAGCAGTACTTC
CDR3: CASSQVTGGAGIEQYF

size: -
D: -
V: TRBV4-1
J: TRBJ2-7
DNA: TGCGCCAGCAGCCAAGAGCAGGACCTTACCGAGCAGTACTTC
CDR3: CASSQEQDLTEQYF

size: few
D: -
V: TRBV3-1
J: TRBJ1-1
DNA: TGTGCCAGCAGCCAAGGCAGGGTCACTGAAGCTTTCTTT
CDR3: CASSQGRVTEAFF

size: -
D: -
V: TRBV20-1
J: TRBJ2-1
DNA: TGCAGTGCTAGACCTCCGGGGGCCAATGAGCAGTTCTTC
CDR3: CSARPPGANEQFF

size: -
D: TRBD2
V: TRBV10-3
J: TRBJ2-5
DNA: TGTGCCATCAGAGCGGGGGGGCCACAAGAGACCCAGTACTTC
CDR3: CAIRAGGPQETQYF

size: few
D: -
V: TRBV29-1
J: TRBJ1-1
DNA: TGCAGCGGGGGCCGGTCGAACACTGAAGCTTTCTTT
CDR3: CSGGRSNTEAFF

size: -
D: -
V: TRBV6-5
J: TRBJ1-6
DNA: TGTGCCAGCAGTTCCCCAAGAGATTCACCCCCCCACTTT
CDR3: CASSSPRDSPPHF

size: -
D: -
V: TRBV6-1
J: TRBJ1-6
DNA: TGTGCCAGCAGTGACAGGCCGTCGGGTGGTTCACCCCTCCACTTT
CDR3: CASSDRPSGGSPLHF

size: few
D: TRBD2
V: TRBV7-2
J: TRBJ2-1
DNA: TGTGCCAGCAGCCCAGTAGCGGGGAGTTCCTACAATGAGCAGTTCTTC
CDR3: CASSPVAGSSYNEQFF

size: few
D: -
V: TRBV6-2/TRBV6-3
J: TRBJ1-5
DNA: TGTGCCAGCAGTTACACGGGAGGCAATCAGCCCCAGCATTTT
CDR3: CASSYTGGNQPQHF

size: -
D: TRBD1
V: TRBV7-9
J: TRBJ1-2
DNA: TGTGCCAGCAGCTTGGGATCACAGGGGAAGGGCTATGGCTACACCTTC
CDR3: CASSLGSQGKGYGYTF

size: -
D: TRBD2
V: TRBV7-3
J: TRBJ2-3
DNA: TGTGCCAGCAGCTCTACTAGCGGGGGGCCACGGAGCACAGATACGCAGTATTTT
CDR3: CASSSTSGGPRSTDTQYF

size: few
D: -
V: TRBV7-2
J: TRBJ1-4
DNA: TGTGCCAGCAGAAAGGGGCAGGGAACACGAAATGAAAAACTGTTTTTT
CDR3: CASRKGQGTRNEKLFF

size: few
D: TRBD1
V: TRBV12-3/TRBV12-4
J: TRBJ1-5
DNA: TGTGCCAGCAGCCCGGGACAGGGAAATCAGCCCCGGCATTTT
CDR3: CASSPGQGNQPRHF

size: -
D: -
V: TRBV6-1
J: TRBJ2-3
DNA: TGTGCCAGCAGAGTGGGCAGACTGCAGGCAGATACGCAGTATTTT
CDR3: CASRVGRLQADTQYF

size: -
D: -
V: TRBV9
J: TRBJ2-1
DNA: TGTGCCAGCAGCGGACGGGGGCGGGATGAGCAGTTCTTC
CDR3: CASSGRGRDEQFF

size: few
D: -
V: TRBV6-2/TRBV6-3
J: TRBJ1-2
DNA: TGTGCCAGCAGTTACAGGGGGACCTATGGCTACACCTTC
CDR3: CASSYRGTYGYTF

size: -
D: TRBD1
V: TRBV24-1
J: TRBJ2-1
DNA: TGTGCCACCAGTGCCGCGGACAGGGACCGCAATGAGCAGTTCTTC
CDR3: CATSAADRDRNEQFF

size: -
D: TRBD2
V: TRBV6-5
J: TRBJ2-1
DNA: TGTGCCGGCAGTTACCCTAATAGCGGGGTACTCTCCTACAATGAGCAGTTGTTC
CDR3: CAGSYPNSGVLSYNEQLF

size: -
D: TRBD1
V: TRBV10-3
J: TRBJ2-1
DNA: TGTGCCATCGGGACAGGGTTCTACAATGAGCAGTTCTTC
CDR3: CAIGTGFYNEQFF

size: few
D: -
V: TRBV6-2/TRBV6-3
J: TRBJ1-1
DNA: TGTGCCAGCAGTTACGACCTTCTCGCCCGGGGGATCATGAACACTGAAGCTTTCTTT
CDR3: CASSYDLLARGIMNTEAFF

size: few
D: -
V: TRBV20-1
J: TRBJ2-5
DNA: TGCAGTGCTAGAGATGTGGAGACCCAGTACTTC
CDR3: CSARDVETQYF

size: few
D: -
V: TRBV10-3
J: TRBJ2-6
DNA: TGTGCCATCAGTGGGTCAGGGGCTGGGGCCGACGTCCTGACTTTC
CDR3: CAISGSGAGADVLTF

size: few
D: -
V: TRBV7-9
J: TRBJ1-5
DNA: TGTGCCAGCAGCTTCCAGGGATCAACGTCCACGAATCAGCCCCAGCATTTT
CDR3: CASSFQGSTSTNQPQHF

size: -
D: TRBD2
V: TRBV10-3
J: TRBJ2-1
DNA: TGTGCCATCAGTGAGCCGGGACTAGTCGATGAGCAGTTCTTC
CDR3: CAISEPGLVDEQFF

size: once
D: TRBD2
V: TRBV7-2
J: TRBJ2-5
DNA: TGTGCCAGCAGCCCCCGGACTAGCGGGGGGGGACAGACCCAGTACTTC
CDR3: CASSPRTSGGGQTQYF

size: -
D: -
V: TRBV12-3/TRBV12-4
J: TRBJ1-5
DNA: TGTGCCAGCAGTTCCATACCACAGCCCCAGCATTTT
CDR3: CASSSIPQPQHF

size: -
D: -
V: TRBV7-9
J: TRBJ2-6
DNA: TGTGCCAGCAGCGGCGACAGACCCTCTGGGGCCAACGTCCTGACTTTC
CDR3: CASSGDRPSGANVLTF

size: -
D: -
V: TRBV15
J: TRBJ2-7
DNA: TGTGCCACCAGCGGAAAGTACGAGCAGTACTTC
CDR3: CATSGKYEQYF

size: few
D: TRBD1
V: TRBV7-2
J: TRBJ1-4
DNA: TGTGCCAGCAGCTGGCAGGGGGCCGGTGAAAAACTGTTTTTT
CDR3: CASSWQGAGEKLFF

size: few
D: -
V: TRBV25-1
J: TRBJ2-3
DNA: TGTGCCAGCAGTGAACCGGGCCCTGCACTGGGCACAGATACGCAGTATTTT
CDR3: CASSEPGPALGTDTQYF

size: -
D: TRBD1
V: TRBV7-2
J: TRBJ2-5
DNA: TGTGCCAGCAGCGCCAACAGGGGTGCAAATGAGCAGTACTTC
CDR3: CASSANRGANEQYF

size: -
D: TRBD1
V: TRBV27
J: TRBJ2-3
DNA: TGTGCCAGCAGTTTAGACAGGGCAGCTGCAGATACGCAGTATTTT
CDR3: CASSLDRAAADTQYF

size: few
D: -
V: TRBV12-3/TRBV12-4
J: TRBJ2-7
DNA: TGTGCCAGCAGCCTGTCAGAGGGCCACGAGCAGTACTTC
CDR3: CASSLSEGHEQYF

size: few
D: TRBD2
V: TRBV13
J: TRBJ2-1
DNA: TGTGCCAGCAGCTTAGTTAGAGTAGCGGGGGGTTCCTACAATGAGCAGTTCTTC
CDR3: CASSLVRVAGGSYNEQFF

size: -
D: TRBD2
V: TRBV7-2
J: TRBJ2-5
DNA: TGTGCCAGCAGCTTATATCCTGGCGGGGGGGCGAAGTTGTCAGTGACCCAGTACTTC
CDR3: CASSLYPGGGAKLSVTQYF